Below, 20 T cell receptor beta chains from the same sample are listed, as sequenced in a study of long-term antiretroviral therapy in people with HIV. Version v3.0 of the immunoSEQ assay ran at survey level. Profiling relied on immunoSEQ multiplex PCR, and the TCRdb table lists in-frame clones only, not all of them. The sample yields 25,000 to 35,000 clones, 75% to 90% seen once. The sample was unsorted PBMCs, taken 3.2 years before starting antiretroviral therapy. These receptors were obtained from a man between 45 and 60 years old with HIV.

This clone was seen a single time. The gene calls are TRBV6-5 and TRBJ2-5; the D is unclear. CDR1 and CDR2 (germline): MNHEY, SVGAGI. Trimming shortened V by 4 bases and J by 2 bases, and 8 bases separated the two germline ends. The CDR3 spans 13 residues. The CDR3 is CASSLTHQETQYF. Here the CDR3 DNA reads TGTGCCAGCAGTTTGACACATCAAGAGACCCAGTACTTC.

The chain uses TRBV5-8 and TRBJ2-5; 7 nucleotides align to TRBD2. CDR1 and CDR2 (germline): SGHTS, YDEGEE. This CDR3 is built from 16 residues. V shed 0 bases, J shed 2 bases, and the junction held 7 bases outside the gene matches. The CDR3 sequence: CASSLGLADAQETQYF. The CDR3 DNA reads as TGTGCCAGCAGCTTGGGGCTAGCGGACGCACAAGAGACCCAGTACTTC.

This clone was detected only once. The chain employs TRBV5-1 and TRBJ1-1; D unresolved. Trimming took 6 bases from V and 2 from J, leaving 17 bases between them. The CDR3 loop spans 15 amino acids. Germline-derived CDR1 and CDR2 are SGHRS and YFSETQ. CDR3 sequence reads: CASNPVSDLNTEAFF. As DNA, the CDR3 is TGCGCCAGCAATCCCGTTTCCGACTTAAACACTGAAGCTTTCTTT.

V and J are TRBV5-1 and TRBJ1-1; the D gene is possibly TRBD1 (5 bases). Germline V lookup: CDR1 SGHRS, CDR2 YFSETQ. The CDR3 is 15 residues long. Trimming took off 2 bases at V and 6 bases at J, with 17 bases between the two ends. The CDR3: CASSFRMVQGPEAFF. The CDR3 DNA reads TGCGCCAGCAGCTTCCGGATGGTTCAGGGACCTGAAGCTTTCTTT.

V and J are TRBV28 and TRBJ2-2; 10 nucleotides line up with TRBD1. V shed 8 bases, J shed 3 bases, and the junction held 6 bases outside the gene matches. The length of the CDR3 is 15 residues. Per germline, CDR1 MDHEN and CDR2 SYDVKM. The CDR3 nucleotides are TGTGCCAGCCGACAGGGGGCGCGCGACACCGGGGAGCTGTTTTTT. Translation: CASRQGARDTGELFF.

This chain connects TRBV27 to TRBJ2-5; D is uncertain. Germline loops: CDR1 MNHEY, CDR2 SMNVEV (reference sequence). The CDR3 runs 13 residues. Trimming took off 3 bases at V and 0 bases at J, with 5 bases between the two ends. CDR3 bases: TGTGCCAGCAGTTTTAAATACCAAGAGACCCAGTACTTC. Amino acids: CASSFKYQETQYF.

This clone was seen only once. This chain links TRBV10-2 with TRBJ2-7; a weak D match, TRBD1 (6 bases). Between the trimmed V and J ends, which lost 7 bases and 6 bases, there was a span of 16 bases. The CDR3 runs to 13 residues. CDR1 is WSHSY, CDR2 SAAADI, per germline. The CDR3 region has the DNA TGCGCCAGCATTCCCCAGGGGATGGGCGAGCAGTACTTC. Protein: CASIPQGMGEQYF.

The gene calls are TRBV28 and TRBJ2-3; D is perhaps TRBD1 (6 bases). CDR3 length: 12 residues. V was pared by 6 bases and J by 6 bases, with 10 bases between. Germline-derived CDR1 and CDR2 are MDHEN and SYDVKM. The CDR3 nucleotides are TGTGCCAGCAGACGGACAGTGGATACGCAGTATTTT. Amino acid sequence: CASRRTVDTQYF.

V usage is TRBV11-1 and J usage is TRBJ2-2, with TRBD2 as a possible D gene (5 bases). The germline V and J ends were trimmed by 3 bases and 0 bases, with 11 bases remaining between them. The CDR3 contains 16 residues. The V gene's germline CDR1 is SGHAT and CDR2 FQDESV (reference sequence). CDR3 region: CASSFRRGPNTGELFF. In DNA form, the CDR3 reads TGTGCCAGCAGCTTTCGGCGCGGGCCGAACACCGGGGAGCTGTTTTTT.

Turning to this clone: A junction boundary mismatches the germline segment, possibly from a read error. V is TRBV7-7 and J is TRBJ1-3; no definite D call. The V gene's germline CDR1 is SSHAT and CDR2 FNYEAQ (reference sequence). The CDR3 runs 13 residues. The CDR3 is CASSQDHGNTIYF. CDR3 DNA: TGTGCTAGCAGCCAGGATCATGGAAACACCATATATTTT.

The V gene is TRBV6-5, the J gene TRBJ2-5, with 8 bases aligning to TRBD2. V dropped 0 bases and J dropped 5; count of bases not matched to a gene: 5. The CDR3 has 15 residues. From germline, CDR1 is MNHEY and CDR2 SVGAGI. The CDR3 protein is CASSYSSGRGETQYF. The CDR3 DNA reads TGTGCCAGCAGTTACTCCAGCGGGAGAGGCGAGACCCAGTACTTC.

The chain joins TRBV19 to TRBJ1-1, with D possibly matching TRBD1 (5 bases). Germline CDR1 and CDR2: LNHDA and SQIVND (reference sequence). Trimming removed 5 bases at V and 0 bases at J, with 13 bases between. The CDR3 is made up of 15 amino acids. The CDR3 protein is CASSPMTELNTEAFF. CDR3 bases: TGTGCCAGTAGTCCCATGACAGAGTTGAACACTGAAGCTTTCTTT.

As DNA, the CDR3 is TGCGCCAGCAGCTCGGGGGAGGGAGGGCCGAATGAGCAGTTCTTC. It encodes CASSSGEGGPNEQFF. The genes are TRBV5-1 and TRBJ2-1, with 7 bases that match TRBD2. J gave up 7 bases and V 3 bases, and 10 bases lay outside the gene matches. The CDR3 spans 15 residues. CDR1 is SGHRS and CDR2 is YFSETQ in the germline V gene.

The V and J genes are TRBV27 and TRBJ1-5; D is ambiguous. V shed 3 bases and J shed 0 bases, with 9 bases lying between them. The CDR3 loop spans 15 amino acids. The germline CDR1 and CDR2 sequences are MNHEY and SMNVEV (reference sequence). The CDR3 is CASSFLGYSNQPQHF. Here the CDR3 DNA reads TGTGCCAGCAGTTTCTTGGGGTATAGCAATCAGCCCCAGCATTTT.

The V and J genes are TRBV6-5 and TRBJ2-3; 7 bases align to TRBD2. CDR1 and CDR2 from the germline V gene are MNHEY and SVGAGI. CDR3 length equals 15 residues. V shed 4 bases, J shed 2 bases, and the junction held 6 bases outside the gene matches. The CDR3 loop reads CASSLRERNTDTQYF. Here the CDR3 DNA reads TGTGCCAGCAGTTTGCGGGAGAGGAACACAGATACGCAGTATTTT.

The chain is built from TRBV7-3 and TRBJ2-1, with 9 bases identical to TRBD2. The CDR3 length is 16 residues. Germline V gene sequence: CDR1 SGHTA, CDR2 FQGTGA. V trimming: 5 bases; J trimming: 10 bases; junction bases outside the gene matches: 15. The CDR3 DNA follows: TGTGCCAGCAGCCCTCAACCGGGACTAGCTGGGAAGGAGCAGTTCTTC. Translating gives CASSPQPGLAGKEQFF.

The chain couples TRBV7-9 to TRBJ2-1; no clear D. CDR1 and CDR2 (germline): SEHNR, FQNEAQ (reference sequence). This CDR3 is built from 15 residues. Trimming removed 5 bases at V and 0 bases at J, with 11 bases between. The CDR3, as DNA: TGTGCCAGCAGCACATTGGGGATCTCCTACAATGAGCAGTTCTTC. Its protein is CASSTLGISYNEQFF.

This chain connects TRBV7-2 to TRBJ2-7, with D tentatively TRBD2 (6 bases). CDR1 is SGHTA and CDR2 is FQGNSA in the germline V gene. Trimming shortened V by 5 bases and J by 6 bases, and 20 bases separated the two germline ends. CDR3 length: 15 amino acids. CDR3 coding DNA: TGTGCCAGCAGCCCGATAGGGACTTCGCCGGGCGAGCAGTACTTC. It yields the protein CASSPIGTSPGEQYF. Variable domain in full (rest from reference TRBV7-2 and TRBJ2-7): GAGVSQSPSNKVTEKGKDVELRCDPISGHTALYWYRQSLGQGLEFLIYFQGNSAPDKSGLPSDRFSAERTGGSVSTLTIQRTQQEDSAVYLCASSPIGTSPGEQYFGPGTRLTVT.

This chain links TRBV5-1 with TRBJ1-1, with a possible D match to TRBD1 (6 bases). Per germline, CDR1 SGHRS and CDR2 YFSETQ. Trimming removed 3 bases from V and 0 bases from J, with 24 bases in between. The CDR3 totals 19 residues. The CDR3 region is CASSSGNRVDTTMNTEAFF. The DNA for the CDR3 is TGCGCCAGCAGCTCTGGGAACAGGGTGGACACAACCATGAACACTGAAGCTTTCTTT. The whole variable domain, filled in from reference TRBV5-1 and TRBJ1-1, reads KAGVTQTPRYLIKTRGQQVTLSCSPISGHRSVSWYQQTPGQGLQFLFEYFSETQRNKGNFPGRFSGRQFSNSRSEMNVSTLELGDSALYLCASSSGNRVDTTMNTEAFFGQGTRLTVV.

This rearrangement joins TRBV20-1 to TRBJ1-2; 7 nucleotides match TRBD1. This CDR3 spans 11 amino acids. Trimming at V came to 8 bases and at J to 5 bases, leaving 5 bases not matched to a gene. The germline V gene has CDR1 DFQATT and CDR2 SNEGSKA (reference sequence). CDR3 region: CSSNRGYGYTF. The CDR3, as DNA: TGCAGTTCTAACAGGGGTTATGGCTACACCTTC.